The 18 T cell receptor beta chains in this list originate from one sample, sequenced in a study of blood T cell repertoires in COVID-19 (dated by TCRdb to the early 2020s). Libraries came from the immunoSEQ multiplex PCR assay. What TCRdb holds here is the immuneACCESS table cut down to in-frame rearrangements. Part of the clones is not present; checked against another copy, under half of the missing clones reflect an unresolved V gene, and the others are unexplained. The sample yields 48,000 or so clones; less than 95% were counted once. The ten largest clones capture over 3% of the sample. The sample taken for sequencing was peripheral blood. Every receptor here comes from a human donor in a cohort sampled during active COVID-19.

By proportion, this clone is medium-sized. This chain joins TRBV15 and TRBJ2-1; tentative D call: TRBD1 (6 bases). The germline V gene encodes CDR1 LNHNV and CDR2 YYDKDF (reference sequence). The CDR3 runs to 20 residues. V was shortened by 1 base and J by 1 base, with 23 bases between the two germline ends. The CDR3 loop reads CATSRADRAGVPGSYNEQFF. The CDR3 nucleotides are TGTGCCACCAGCAGAGCGGATAGGGCAGGGGTCCCGGGTTCCTACAATGAGCAGTTCTTC.

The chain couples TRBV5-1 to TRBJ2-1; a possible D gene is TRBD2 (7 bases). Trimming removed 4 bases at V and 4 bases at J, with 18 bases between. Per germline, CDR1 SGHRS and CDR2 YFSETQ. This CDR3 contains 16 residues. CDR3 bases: TGCGCCAGCAGCCAGGGGTCCGGGGGAGGGTACAATGAGCAGTTCTTC. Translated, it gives CASSQGSGGGYNEQFF.

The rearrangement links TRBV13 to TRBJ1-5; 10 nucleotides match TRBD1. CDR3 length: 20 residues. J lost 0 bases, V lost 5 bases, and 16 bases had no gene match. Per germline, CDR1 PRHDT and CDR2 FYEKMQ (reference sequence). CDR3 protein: CASSPDSRDRGLYSNQPQHF. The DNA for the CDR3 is TGTGCCAGCAGCCCCGACTCACGGGACAGGGGCCTATATAGCAATCAGCCCCAGCATTTT. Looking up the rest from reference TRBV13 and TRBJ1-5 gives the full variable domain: AAGVIQSPRHLIKEKRETATLKCYPIPRHDTVYWYQQGPGQDPQFLISFYEKMQSDKGSIPDRFSAQQFSDYHSELNMSSLELGDSALYFCASSPDSRDRGLYSNQPQHFGDGTRLSIL.

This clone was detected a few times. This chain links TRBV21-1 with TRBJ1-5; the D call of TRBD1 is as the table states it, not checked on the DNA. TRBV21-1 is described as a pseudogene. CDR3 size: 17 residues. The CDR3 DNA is TGTGCCAGCAGCAAAGCGGGGACAGGGGAAAGCAATCAGCCCCAGCATTTT. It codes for CASSKAGTGESNQPQHF.

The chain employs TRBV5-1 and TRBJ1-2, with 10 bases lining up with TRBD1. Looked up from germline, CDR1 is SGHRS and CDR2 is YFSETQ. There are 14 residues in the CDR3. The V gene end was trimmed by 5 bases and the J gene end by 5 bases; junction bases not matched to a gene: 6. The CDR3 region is CASRPDRGRYGYTF. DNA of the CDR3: TGCGCCAGCAGACCAGACAGGGGGCGATATGGCTACACCTTC.

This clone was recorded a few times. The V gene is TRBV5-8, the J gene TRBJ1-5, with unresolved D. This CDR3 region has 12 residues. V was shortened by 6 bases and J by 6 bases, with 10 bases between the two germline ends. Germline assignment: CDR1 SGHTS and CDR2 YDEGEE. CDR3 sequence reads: CASTWAGQPQHF. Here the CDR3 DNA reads TGTGCCAGCACATGGGCGGGTCAGCCCCAGCATTTT.

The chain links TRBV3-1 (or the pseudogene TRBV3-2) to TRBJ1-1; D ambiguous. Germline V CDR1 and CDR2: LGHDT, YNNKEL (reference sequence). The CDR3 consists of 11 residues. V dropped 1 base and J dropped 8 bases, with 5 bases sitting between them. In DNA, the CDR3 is TGTGCCAGCAGCCAAGCACTAGAAGCTTTCTTT. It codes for CASSQALEAFF.

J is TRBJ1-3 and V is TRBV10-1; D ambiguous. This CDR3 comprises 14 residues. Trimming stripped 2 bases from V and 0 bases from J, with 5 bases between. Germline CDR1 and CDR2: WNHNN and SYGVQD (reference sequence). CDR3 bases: TGCGCCAGCAGTGAGGGCAGCTCTGGAAACACCATATATTTT. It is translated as CASSEGSSGNTIYF.

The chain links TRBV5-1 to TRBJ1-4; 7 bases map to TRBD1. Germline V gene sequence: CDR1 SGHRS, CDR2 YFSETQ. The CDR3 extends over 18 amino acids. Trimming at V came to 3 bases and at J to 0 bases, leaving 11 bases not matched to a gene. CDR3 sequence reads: CASSWTQTGVATNEKLFF. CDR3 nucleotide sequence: TGCGCCAGCAGCTGGACGCAAACAGGGGTTGCAACTAATGAAAAACTGTTTTTT.

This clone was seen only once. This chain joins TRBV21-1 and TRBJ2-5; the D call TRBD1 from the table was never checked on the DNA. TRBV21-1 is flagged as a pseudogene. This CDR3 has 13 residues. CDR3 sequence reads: CASSRQYQETQYF. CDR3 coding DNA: TGTGCCAGCAGCAGACAGTACCAAGAGACCCAGTACTTC.

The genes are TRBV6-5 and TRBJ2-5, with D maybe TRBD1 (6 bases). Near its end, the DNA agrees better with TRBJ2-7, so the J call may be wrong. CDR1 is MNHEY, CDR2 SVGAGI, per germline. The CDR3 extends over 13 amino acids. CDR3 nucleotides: TGTGCCAGCAGTAGGGACATCACCTACGAGCAGTACTTC. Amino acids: CASSRDITYEQYF.

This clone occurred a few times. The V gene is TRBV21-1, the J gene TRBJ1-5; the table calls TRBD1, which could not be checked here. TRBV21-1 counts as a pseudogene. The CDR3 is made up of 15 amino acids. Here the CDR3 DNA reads TGTGCCAGCAGCAAGGAGGACAGGGCAAATCAGCCCCAGCATTTT. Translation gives CASSKEDRANQPQHF.

CDR3 region: CAWSVGQGAVQYF. CDR3 nucleotide sequence: TGTGCCTGGAGTGTTGGTCAGGGGGCAGTGCAGTACTTC. This rearrangement joins TRBV30 to TRBJ2-7, with 8 bases fitting TRBD1. The CDR3 is 13 residues long. V lost 0 bases, J lost 9 bases, and 7 bases stayed unmatched. Germline V gene lookup returns CDR1 GTSNPN and CDR2 SVGIG (reference sequence).

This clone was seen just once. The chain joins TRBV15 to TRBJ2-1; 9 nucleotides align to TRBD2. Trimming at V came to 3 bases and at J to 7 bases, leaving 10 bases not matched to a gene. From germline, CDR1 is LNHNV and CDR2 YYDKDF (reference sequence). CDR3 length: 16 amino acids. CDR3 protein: CATSRASGMLSNEQFF. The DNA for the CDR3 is TGTGCCACCAGCAGGGCTAGCGGGATGTTGAGTAATGAGCAGTTCTTC.

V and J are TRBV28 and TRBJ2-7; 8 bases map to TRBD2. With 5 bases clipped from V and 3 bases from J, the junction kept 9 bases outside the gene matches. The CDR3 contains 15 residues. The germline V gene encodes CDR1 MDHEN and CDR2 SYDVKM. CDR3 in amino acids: CASSPGGSGIYEQYF. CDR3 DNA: TGTGCCAGCAGTCCGGGGGGTAGCGGGATCTACGAGCAGTACTTC.

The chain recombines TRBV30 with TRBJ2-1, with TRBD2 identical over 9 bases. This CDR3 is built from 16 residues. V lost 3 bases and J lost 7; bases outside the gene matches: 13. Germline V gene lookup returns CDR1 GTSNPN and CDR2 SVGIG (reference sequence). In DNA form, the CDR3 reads TGTGCCTGGAGACCGCGGGAGGGCCGGGGGTGGAATGAGCAGTTCTTC. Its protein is CAWRPREGRGWNEQFF.

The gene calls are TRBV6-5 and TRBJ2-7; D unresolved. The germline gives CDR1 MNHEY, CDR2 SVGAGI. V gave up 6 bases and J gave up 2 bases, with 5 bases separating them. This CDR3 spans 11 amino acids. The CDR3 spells CASSPAYEQYF. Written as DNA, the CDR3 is TGTGCCAGCAGCCCGGCCTACGAGCAGTACTTC.

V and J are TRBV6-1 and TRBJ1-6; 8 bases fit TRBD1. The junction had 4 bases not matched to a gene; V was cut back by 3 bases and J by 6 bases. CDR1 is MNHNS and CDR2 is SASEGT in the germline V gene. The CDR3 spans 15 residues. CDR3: CASSERGQGNSPLHF. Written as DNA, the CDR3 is TGTGCCAGCAGTGAGAGAGGACAGGGTAATTCACCCCTCCACTTT.